This T cell receptor beta chain was retrieved from a study of cytomegalovirus exposure and HLA in healthy donors. Study information: An earlier analysis identified approximately 110 million unique TCR beta sequences in about 170 million T cells. The early release's HLA-typed donors yielded tens of millions of unique TCRs.

As to this clone: Its antigen is as yet unknown.

Study-wide findings and caveats: For TCR beta chains, V- and J-gene trimming was later linked to a missense DCLRE1C variant.

The PCR ran on 60 Vbeta and 13 Jbeta primers. Clones were sequenced by immunoSEQ multiplex PCR, and TCRdb holds only the in-frame ones, with some missing. The sample holds approximately 150,000 clones, approximately 75% seen once. The receptor comes from a man between 25 and 39 years old in good health and CMV-seropositive. The sequenced material came from PBMCs.

CDR3 DNA: TGTGCCAGCAGCCCGACCGCGGGAGATACGCAGTATTTT. Its protein product is CASSPTAGDTQYF. The chain joins TRBV7-9 to TRBJ2-3; the D gene is possibly TRBD2 (5 bases). The CDR3 is 13 amino acids. Trimming cost V 5 bases and J 5 bases, with 11 bases left between them. Per the germline V gene, CDR1 is SEHNR and CDR2 is FQNEAQ (reference sequence).